The next 3 T cell receptor beta chains were all read from a single sample in a study of blood T cell repertoires in COVID-19. Repertoires were generated with immunoSEQ multiplex PCR, while TCRdb's copy carries only in-frame clones and drops some. The data contain approximately 200,000 clones, around nine tenths of them singletons. Input material: PBMCs or T cells enriched from blood (not recorded which). The receptor set was obtained from a man between 25 and 39 years old who had recovered from COVID-19.

The chain has TRBV27 and TRBJ1-1, with D possibly matching TRBD1 (6 bases). V lost 0 bases and J 11 bases, leaving 13 bases between the germline ends. The CDR3 spans 13 residues. Germline V gene lookup returns CDR1 MNHEY and CDR2 SMNVEV (reference sequence). The CDR3 protein is CASSLSDHRAAFF. The DNA for the CDR3 is TGTGCCAGCAGTTTATCGGATCACAGGGCGGCTTTCTTT.

This chain connects TRBV27 to TRBJ2-1; tentatively, D is TRBD1 (6 bases). The length of the CDR3 is 15 residues. From germline, CDR1 is MNHEY and CDR2 SMNVEV (reference sequence). The V end was cut by 8 bases, the J end by 2 bases, with 16 bases between. The CDR3 is CASVGVEGAYNEQFF. As DNA, the CDR3 is TGTGCCAGCGTGGGGGTTGAGGGGGCCTACAATGAGCAGTTCTTC.

The gene calls are TRBV29-1 and TRBJ1-1; D gene uncertain. CDR3 length: 11 residues. Trimming pared 3 bases from V and 11 bases from J, leaving 13 bases between. CDR1 is SQVTM and CDR2 is ANQGSEA in the germline V gene. This CDR3 is CSVEDDAGAFF. In nucleotides, the CDR3 is TGCAGCGTTGAGGACGACGCGGGGGCTTTCTTT.